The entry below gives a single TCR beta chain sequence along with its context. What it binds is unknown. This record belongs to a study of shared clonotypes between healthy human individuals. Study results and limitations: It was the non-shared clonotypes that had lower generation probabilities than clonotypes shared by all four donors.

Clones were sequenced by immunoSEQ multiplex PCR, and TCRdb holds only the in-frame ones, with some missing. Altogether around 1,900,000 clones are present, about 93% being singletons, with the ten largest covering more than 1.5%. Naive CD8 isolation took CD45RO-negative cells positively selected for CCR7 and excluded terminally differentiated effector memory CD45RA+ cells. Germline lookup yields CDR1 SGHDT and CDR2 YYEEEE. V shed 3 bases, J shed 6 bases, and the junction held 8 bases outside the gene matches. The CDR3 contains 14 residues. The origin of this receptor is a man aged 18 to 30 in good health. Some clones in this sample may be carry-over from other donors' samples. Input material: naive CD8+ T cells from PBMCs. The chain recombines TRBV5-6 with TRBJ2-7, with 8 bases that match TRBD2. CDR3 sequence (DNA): TGTGCCAGCAGCTGGACCGGGGGGGCCCTCGAGCAGTACTTC. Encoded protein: CASSWTGGALEQYF.